The text below deals with one TCR beta chain. Its antigen remains unidentified. No per-base quality is available; no much larger clone lies one base away. In total, roughly 670 healthy bone marrow donors made up the cohort. At the time of sampling, every cohort member was nominally healthy, though immune exposures that went unrecorded were likely present. The donor was CMV seropositive and was included in the group of around 300 seropositive cohort members. A peripheral blood sample was provided by each donor, and peripheral blood mononuclear cells were used for TCR beta sequencing. Genomic DNA was extracted from the blood cell samples with the Qiagen DNeasy Blood Extraction Kit. The library relied on the immunoSEQ multiplex PCR assay. For the multiplex PCR, a mixture combining 60 forward primers for TCR Vbeta segments and 13 reverse primers for TCR Jbeta segments was used. A multiplex PCR assay on genomic DNA amplified the CDR3 region of rearranged TCR beta genes. Amplified TCR beta libraries were sequenced as 87-base-pair reads on the Illumina HiSeq System. For the original study's pipeline: In a later analysis, tens of millions of unique TCR beta chains were counted across the roughly 670 repertoires, and roughly 10 million of these chains were shared by at least two donors. A nearest-neighbor algorithm error-corrected the raw reads and collapsed the reads into unique sequences, merging closely related sequences to remove PCR and sequencing errors. CDR3 sequences were aligned to IMGT reference sequences to assign V, D and J gene segments. For a sequence to be retained, at least a six-nucleotide match to both a V gene segment and a J gene segment was required. Rearrangements were classified as productive when the CDR3 lacked stop codons and remained in frame with V and J, and all other rearrangements were classified as non-productive. CDR3 was defined by IMGT convention, running from the second conserved V-encoded cysteine to the conserved J-encoded phenylalanine. The earlier analysis of 450 to 750 of the donors excluded any sequence lacking an unambiguous match to a single V gene segment. In an earlier analysis of approximately 500 of the donors, a V segment was called functional when productive rearrangements were above 56.7%, and segregating when the standard deviation between donors exceeded 5%. A statistical classification framework was built for diagnosing cytomegalovirus status from the catalog of TCR beta chain sequences. In a later analysis, TCR nucleotide sequences were compared against IMGT/GENE-DB human TR gene sequences so that V and J genes could be assigned. A later analysis assigned CDR3 sequences and most-parsimonious VDJ recombination scenarios with the TCRdist pipeline. In a later analysis, every TCR beta chain was defined by the combination of its CDR3 amino acid sequence and its V-gene family, and reads without a unique V-gene family were dropped. To address suspected cross-contamination and a sequencing artifact, a later analysis removed 550 to 750 highly shared, low-generation-probability nucleotide sequences. A later analysis calculated a clonal expansion index for each public chain from normalized within-repertoire ranks of inferred template counts. A later analysis computed generation probabilities with a VDJ recombination model fitted to out-of-frame rearrangements, and checked the results against IGoR. A later analysis scored TCR-TCR, TCR-HLA and TCR-CMV co-occurrence with hypergeometric tests, applying a repertoire-size bias correction to TCR pairs. A later analysis estimated false discovery rates by permuting HLA or CMV assignments 20 times. In a later analysis, co-occurring TCRs were grouped using DBSCAN, and TCRdist sequence similarity was added for clustering within HLA-allele-positive subsets. Repertoires with fewer than 30,000 or more than 120,000 public chains, plus five repertoires with anomalous nucleotide sharing, were excluded from co-occurrence clustering. The clones in this table, taken by TCRdb from immuneACCESS, are in-frame only. Not every clone is retained; where verified, under half of the shortfall comes from an unresolved V gene, and the cause of the rest is unknown. That table is the source of V, J and clone size, and D and trimming were worked out from the DNA. In this sample the table shows under 250,000 clones, around 81% of which occur a single time. The biggest ten clones account for about 7.5% of the sample.

The CDR3 starts with the cysteine, ends with the phenylalanine, and has 17 residues. Left in the record is the CDR3 DNA by itself, 51 bases read in frame from the first base. Reading the germline V gene (reference sequence) gives CDR1 SGHNT and CDR2 YYREEE. V is pared back by 4 bases and J by 0 bases, with 18 bases lying between the germline termini. The source of the sample is a study of cytomegalovirus exposure and HLA in healthy donors (dated by TCRdb to 2015 to 2018). Regarding the complete study: In an earlier analysis of some 550 of the donors, 250 to 300 Gb of sequence data and about 110 million unique TCR beta sequences from about 180 million T cells were reported. The T cell repertoires of 666 subjects were profiled by immunosequencing and related to cytomegalovirus serostatus. Alongside the repertoire data, information on donor age, sex, ethnicity and CMV serostatus was compiled. An early release covering roughly 640 HLA-typed donors comprised about 300 gigabases of sequencing data and some 79 million unique TCR sequences. A later analysis re-analyzed previously published TCR beta repertoires from approximately 700 donors and added high-resolution HLA genotyping to study TCR occurrence patterns. The genetic ancestry cluster associated with self-reported Caucasian donors included around 76% of the 350 to 500 genotyped donors. Roughly 5 DR-DQ haplotypes were handled as single units for association and clustering, since linkage in the cohort was strong. A later genetic analysis used genome-wide SNP genotypes for about 65% of the 666 donors, treating that subset as a discovery cohort. A separate validation cohort of roughly 130 different subjects was used in addition to the roughly 670-subject first cohort. The number of typed donors differed by locus: about 629-630 for A, B, C, DRB1 and DQB1; approximately 530 for DQA1; approximately 610 for DPA1; and 450 to 480 for DPB1. To decide whether each TCR beta V gene segment behaved as functional or pseudogenic, an earlier analysis of some 580 of the donors relied on high-throughput TCR beta sequencing. To predict cytomegalovirus infection status, the study combined high-throughput TCR immunosequencing, statistical association of individual TCRs with disease status, and machine learning. All discovery cohort repertoires had been generated using a single sequencing platform. In the later analysis, no new phenotypic data were used to find candidate immune exposures; instead, reliance was placed on TCR beta sequences and their occurrence across donors. The study aimed to test whether cataloging public T cell receptors could reveal signatures of past pathogen exposure. HLA typing included class I and class II loci at four-digit resolution. Across 398 genotyped donors of the cohort, an average of about 250,000 unique TCR beta nucleotide sequences per donor were sequenced, and approximately 17% of those sequences were non-productive. Here is what the overall study found, with its caveats: Cytomegalovirus status was reported to be diagnosed by the classifier with high specificity and sensitivity in both the original and validation cohorts. The authors suggested that the approach could potentially be extended to other disease states and immunological phenotypes. In a later genetic analysis, a missense DCLRE1C variant was associated with V-gene and J-gene trimming of TCR beta chains, and the association was replicated in an independent cohort. When HLA alleles, especially DR and DQ, strongly co-occurred, TCR associations were difficult to assign to individual alleles. Because counts were too low, roughly 18 rarely observed V segments, including chromosome 9 orphons, were left out of the earlier analysis of 587 of the donors. According to a later analysis, parvovirus B19, influenza, CMV and Epstein-Barr virus appeared linked to several top co-occurrence clusters. In the study, 150 to 200 TCR beta chains were listed as associated with cytomegalovirus. A further reported finding was that TCR beta sequences accurately predicted the HLA-A and HLA-B alleles for most subjects in the first cohort. A later analysis found that HLA-associated TCR beta chains were more clonally expanded and had lower generation probabilities than equally common non-associated chains. The presence/absence analyses assumed that sequencing depth was roughly uniform across donors, and that assumption may not be true. Specific HLA alleles were associated with over 15,000 TCR beta sequences at a false discovery rate of 0.05 in a later analysis. A later genetic analysis reported fewer N-insertions in productive TCRs among donors in an Asian-associated ancestry cluster than the approximately 670-donor mean. In vitro tests confirmed that a few of the cytomegalovirus-associated TCR beta chains recognize cytomegalovirus antigens. Because some donors lacked HLA typing at each locus, the association tests relied only on the typed subset. An earlier analysis of several hundred of the donors showed that most TCR beta V segments appeared in productive rearrangements either about 87% or about 30% of the time, which broadly matched IMGT annotations. Most TCR sequences were observed very rarely across donors, whereas some public TCRs were present in many individuals. Most CMV-associated TCR beta chains appeared to be HLA-restricted in a later analysis, and the HLA associations seemed to be driven largely by CMV exposure. Because the 87-base-pair reads could not distinguish some IMGT-functional V segments, including TRBV6-2 and TRBV6-3, those segments were excluded. In a later analysis, TCR association rates were found to vary across HLA loci, with the most associated TCRs seen for DRB1 alleles and the fewest for HLA-C alleles. A group of highly shared sequence variants was considered likely to be a technical artifact of the sequencing pipeline. Correlated functional status among segregating V segments might reflect linkage disequilibrium, but an unknown experimental factor could not be ruled out. This cohort had only TCR beta chains sequenced, and the lack of alpha or paired-chain data limited which features could be detected. Immune exposure information for the cohort was limited to CMV serostatus.

The V and J genes are TRBV5-4 and TRBJ2-3; a tentative D call is TRBD1 (5 bases match). This sequence originates from a woman between 55 and 75 years old in good health and CMV-seropositive. The sequenced sample consisted of PBMCs. The nucleotide sequence reads as follows: TGTGCCAGCAGCCCCCCCCGAGGACATACTAGCACAGATACGCAGTATTTT. The resulting protein is CASSPPRGHTSTDTQYF.